This T cell receptor (beta chain) was recovered during a study of T cell changes during pregnancy in multiple sclerosis. Assay: immunoSEQ multiplex PCR; the TCRdb copy retains only in-frame clones and omits some. The repertoire holds over 55,000 clones, about 90% seen once, with approximately 2.3% in the top ten. Per germline, CDR1 SEHNR and CDR2 FQNEAQ (reference sequence). Trimming pared 3 bases from V and 1 base from J, leaving 9 bases between. This CDR3 region has 15 residues. The table lists this clone with a count of one. This TCR was sampled from a female donor with multiple sclerosis, enrolled in a pregnancy study. Sequences were derived from peripheral blood, sampled in the first trimester of pregnancy. The chain links TRBV7-9 to TRBJ2-2, with D possibly matching TRBD2 (5 bases). CDR3 coding DNA: TGTGCCAGCAGCTTCTTCGGGATGAACACCGGGGAGCTGTTTTTT. Amino acid sequence: CASSFFGMNTGELFF.